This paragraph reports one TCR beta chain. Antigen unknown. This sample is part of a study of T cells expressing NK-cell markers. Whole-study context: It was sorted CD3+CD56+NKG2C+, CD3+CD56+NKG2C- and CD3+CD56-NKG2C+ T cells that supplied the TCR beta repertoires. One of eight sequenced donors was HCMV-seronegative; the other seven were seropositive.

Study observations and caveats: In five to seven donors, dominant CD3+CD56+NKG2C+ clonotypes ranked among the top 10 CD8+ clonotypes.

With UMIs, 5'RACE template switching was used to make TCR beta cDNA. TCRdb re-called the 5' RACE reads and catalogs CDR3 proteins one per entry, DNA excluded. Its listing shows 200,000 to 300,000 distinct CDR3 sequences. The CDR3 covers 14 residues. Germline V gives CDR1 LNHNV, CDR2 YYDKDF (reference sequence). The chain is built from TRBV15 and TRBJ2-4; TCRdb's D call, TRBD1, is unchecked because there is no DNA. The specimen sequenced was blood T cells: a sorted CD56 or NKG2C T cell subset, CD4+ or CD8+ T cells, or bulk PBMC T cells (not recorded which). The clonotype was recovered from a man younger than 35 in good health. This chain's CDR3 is CATGTGTGGNIQYF.